This T cell receptor beta chain is from a study of T cell responses to AZD1222 COVID-19 vaccine. Assay used: immunoSEQ multiplex PCR; TCRdb lists only in-frame clones, some missing. This table holds 130,000 to 150,000 clones, under 95% found once. Worth noting for this clone: The antigen remains unidentified.

Overall study findings and caveats: Scientists sampled the repertoires only once the peak T cell response had passed. Reportedly, nearly half the spike-specific TCRs target unmutated variant regions.

This TCR was recovered from an adult in good health. The starting material was peripheral blood, obtained on day 0 of AZD1222 vaccination.

The CDR3 DNA sequence: TGTGCCAGCAGCTTAGCGAGGACTAGCTCCTACAATGAGCAGTTCTTC. Protein: CASSLARTSSYNEQFF. The J gene is TRBJ2-1, the V gene TRBV7-7; 7 nucleotides align to TRBD2. CDR1 is SSHAT and CDR2 is FNYEAQ in the germline V gene (reference sequence). V gave up 0 bases and J gave up 0 bases; unmatched junction bases: 2. The CDR3 has 16 residues.